Here is one TCR beta chain with its context. The data stem from a study of T cell clones after liver transplantation. Data came from immunoSEQ multiplex PCR; TCRdb stores just in-frame clones and leaves some out. The sample yields around 20,000 clones, approximately 88% seen once. The trim removed 3 bases at V and 5 bases at J, leaving 16 bases unmatched. CDR3 length: 17 amino acids. CDR1 and CDR2 from the germline V gene are SGDLS and YYNGEE. The receptor was derived from a human donor who received a liver transplant. The sample was CD8+ T cells from blood, taken before liver transplant. V and J are TRBV9 and TRBJ1-2; the match to TRBD1 covers 7 bases. The CDR3 sequence: CASSAQQGFLFEYGYTF. The CDR3 DNA is TGTGCCAGCAGCGCCCAACAGGGGTTCCTTTTCGAGTATGGCTACACCTTC. The full variable domain, in which reference TRBV9 and TRBJ1-2 provide the parts outside the CDR3, is DSGVTQTPKHLITATGQRVTLRCSPRSGDLSVYWYQQSLDQGLQFLIQYYNGEERAKGNILERFSAQQFPDLHSELNLSSLELGDSALYFCASSAQQGFLFEYGYTFGSGTRLTVV.